Shown below are 17 T cell receptor beta chains from a single sample sequenced in a study of beta chain features in type 1 diabetes. Every bit of the isolated RNA underwent reverse transcription, so sequencing read expressed TCRB transcripts. This table comes from immunoSEQ multiplex PCR, and its TCRdb copy is limited to in-frame clones, with some not included. This repertoire shows roughly 450,000 clones, roughly 14% found once; its top ten account for 0.035% to 0.045%. Input material: naive CD4+ T cells from blood. The receptors were gathered from a young man in good health.

This sequence joins TRBV7-2 and TRBJ2-3; the match to TRBD2 covers 12 bases. The CDR3 loop spans 18 amino acids. The trim removed 1 base at V and 0 bases at J, leaving 5 bases unmatched. CDR1 is SGHTA, CDR2 FQGNSA, per germline. The DNA for the CDR3 is TGTGCCAGCAGCTTAGTGTCTAGCGGGGGGGTTAGCACAGATACGCAGTATTTT. This translates into CASSLVSSGGVSTDTQYF.

This clone occurred a few times. The chain recombines TRBV10-3 with TRBJ2-3, with 13 bases that match TRBD2. The ends lost 2 bases at V and 6 bases at J; junction bases unmatched: 8. CDR1 and CDR2 (germline): ENHRY, SYGVKD. This CDR3 has 17 residues. The CDR3 DNA sequence: TGTGCCATCAGTGAGACTAGCGGGAGGGTTGTAATGGATACGCAGTATTTT. Protein product: CAISETSGRVVMDTQYF.

This clone was detected a few times. The chain recombines TRBV18 with TRBJ1-1, with D uncertain. The CDR3 covers 15 residues. Trimming took 2 bases from V and 0 from J, leaving 10 bases between them. The germline V gene encodes CDR1 KGHSH and CDR2 LQKENI. CDR3 sequence: CASSPIAIMNTEAFF. CDR3 DNA: TGTGCCAGCTCACCAATCGCAATCATGAACACTGAAGCTTTCTTT.

This clone showed up just a few times. V and J are TRBV7-9 and TRBJ1-4; 10 bases line up with TRBD1. This CDR3 is 14 amino acids long. CDR1 is SEHNR and CDR2 is FQNEAQ in the germline V gene (reference sequence). V shed 4 bases, J shed 7 bases, and the junction held 3 bases outside the gene matches. CDR3 sequence reads: CASSSRDRGEKLFF. The CDR3 DNA sequence: TGTGCCAGCAGCTCCCGGGACAGGGGTGAAAAACTGTTTTTT.

This clone was counted between two and nine times. The chain has TRBV18 and TRBJ2-7, with D possibly matching TRBD1 (6 bases). CDR3 size: 14 residues. Trimming removed 6 bases at V and 3 bases at J, with 15 bases between. Germline V lookup: CDR1 KGHSH, CDR2 LQKENI. In DNA, the CDR3 is TGTGCCAGCTCCCGGGGCCGGGACAACTACGAGCAGTACGTC. Amino acid sequence: CASSRGRDNYEQYV.

This clone was found a few times. The V and J genes are TRBV15 and TRBJ2-5; a possible D gene is TRBD2 (5 bases). Looked up from germline, CDR1 is LNHNV and CDR2 is YYDKDF (reference sequence). The CDR3 sequence is 15 residues long. Deletions cut 0 bases from V and 4 bases from J, with 12 bases between. Written as DNA, the CDR3 is TGTGCCACCAGCAGAGATATCGCGGGCGCAGAGACCCAGTACTTC. This gives the protein CATSRDIAGAETQYF.

The rearrangement links TRBV6-5 to TRBJ2-3, with a weak D call TRBD1 (5 bases). This CDR3 spans 14 amino acids. Germline CDR1 MNHEY, CDR2 SVGAGI. The V end was cut by 7 bases, the J end by 1 base, with 12 bases between. CDR3 sequence: CASTFRARTDTQYF. The CDR3 DNA is TGTGCCAGCACCTTCAGGGCTCGCACAGATACGCAGTATTTT.

The chain links TRBV9 to TRBJ2-3, with 8 bases identical to TRBD1. The CDR3 sequence is 16 residues long. Germline V gene data show CDR1 as SGDLS and CDR2 as YYNGEE. Unmatched junction bases numbered 8, after V lost 4 bases and J lost 1 base. In nucleotides, the CDR3 is TGTGCCAGCAGCACTAAACAGGGGGACCGCACAGATACGCAGTATTTT. Translated, it gives CASSTKQGDRTDTQYF.

This clone has more than one count but fewer than ten. The chain has TRBV27 and TRBJ2-2; 8 bases fit TRBD1. Trimming took 6 bases from V and 7 from J; bases not matched to a gene: 10. Germline CDR1 reads MNHEY; CDR2 reads SMNVEV (reference sequence). The CDR3 extends over 15 amino acids. The CDR3 protein is CASRVGTGGHGELFF. The CDR3 DNA reads as TGTGCCAGCAGGGTTGGCACAGGGGGTCACGGGGAGCTGTTTTTT.

A few counts support this clone. The V and J genes are TRBV21-1 and TRBJ2-7; the D call TRBD2 from the table was never checked on the DNA. TRBV21-1 counts as a pseudogene. The CDR3 runs to 15 residues. CDR3 region: CASSYIAGEGSEQYV. The DNA of the CDR3 is TGTGCCAGCAGCTATATAGCGGGAGAGGGATCCGAGCAGTACGTC.

The chain employs TRBV9 and TRBJ2-1; 9 bases are a match to TRBD1. CDR3 length: 15 amino acids. The V gene's germline CDR1 is SGDLS and CDR2 YYNGEE. J lost 2 bases, V lost 3 bases, and 3 bases had no gene match. The CDR3: CASSDRDRAYNEQFF. The CDR3 coding sequence is TGTGCCAGCAGCGACCGGGACAGGGCCTACAATGAGCAGTTCTTC. Complete variable domain (other parts from reference TRBV9 and TRBJ2-1): DSGVTQTPKHLITATGQRVTLRCSPRSGDLSVYWYQQSLDQGLQFLIQYYNGEERAKGNILERFSAQQFPDLHSELNLSSLELGDSALYFCASSDRDRAYNEQFFGPGTRLTVL.

V and J are TRBV7-8 and TRBJ1-5; D unclear. The germline CDR1 and CDR2 sequences are SGHVS and FQNEAQ. The V end lost 3 bases, the J end lost 4 bases, and 4 bases lay between the germline ends. The CDR3 has 12 amino acids. The CDR3 is CASSLGNQPQHF. CDR3 bases: TGTGCCAGCAGCTTGGGTAATCAGCCCCAGCATTTT.

The sample holds a few counts of this clone. The chain combines TRBV5-6 with TRBJ1-1, with unresolved D. The CDR3 is made up of 14 amino acids. Germline loops: CDR1 SGHDT, CDR2 YYEEEE. Trimming took off 4 bases at V and 1 base at J, with 11 bases between the two ends. The DNA of the CDR3 is TGTGCCAGCAGCCTCTTGCTCAGGAACACTGAAGCTTTCTTT. Protein sequence: CASSLLLRNTEAFF.

The chain links TRBV4-3 to TRBJ1-3; D is ambiguous. V was cut by 0 bases and J by 0 bases, with 9 bases left in between. The CDR3 is 16 amino acids. CDR1 LGHNA and CDR2 YSLEER come from the germline V gene. The CDR3 loop is CASSQDPGISGNTIYF. In nucleotides, the CDR3 is TGCGCCAGCAGCCAAGATCCGGGAATCTCTGGAAACACCATATATTTT.

Concerning this clone: One end of the junction varies from germline; a read error may be responsible. The V and J genes are TRBV2 and TRBJ2-3; 8 positions match TRBD1. This CDR3 spans 13 amino acids. Germline values: CDR1 SNHLY, CDR2 FYNNEI. DNA of the CDR3: TGTGCCAGCATTGAACAGGGGGTCGATACGCAGTATTTT. As protein: CASIEQGVDTQYF.

The chain is built from TRBV11-3 and TRBJ2-3; D uncertain. V dropped 3 bases and J dropped 0 bases, with 4 bases sitting between them. CDR3 length: 13 residues. CDR1 and CDR2 (germline): SGHNT, YENEEA. The CDR3: CASSFFSTDTQYF. CDR3 DNA: TGTGCCAGCAGCTTTTTTAGCACAGATACGCAGTATTTT.

This chain links TRBV2 with TRBJ2-1; weak D call: TRBD1 (5 bases). The germline V gene encodes CDR1 SNHLY and CDR2 FYNNEI. The CDR3 is 14 residues long. V was shortened by 7 bases and J by 9 bases, with 19 bases between the two germline ends. DNA of the CDR3: TGTGCCAGCATGGCCGATTTAAGGGGTTCTGAGCAGTTCTTC. It yields the protein CASMADLRGSEQFF.